This T cell receptor beta chain was retrieved from a study of beta chain features in type 1 diabetes. Sequencing targeted expressed TCRB transcripts, as all isolated RNA had been reverse transcribed. Clones were read by immunoSEQ multiplex PCR, and TCRdb kept only the in-frame ones, dropping some. Of more than 100,000 clones listed, about a sixth are singletons. Sorted CD4+ subsets: naive, central memory, regulatory, stem cell-like memory (CD45RO/CCR7/CD25/CD127/CD95/CD27 panel). The study's findings and limits: Researchers report that Type 1 diabetes patients had moderately but significantly shorter TCRB CDR3s across all four CD4+ subsets.

Points on this clone: No antigen is known for it.

This CDR3 region has 14 residues. Germline values: CDR1 LGHNA, CDR2 YSLEER. Deletions cut 0 bases from V and 8 bases from J, with 13 bases between. The sequencing input was central memory CD4+ T cells from blood. The source is a man aged 25 to 40 with type 1 diabetes. The chain is built from TRBV4-3 and TRBJ1-2, with D unclear. The CDR3 here is CASSQESRVGGYTF. The CDR3 nucleotides read TGCGCCAGCAGCCAAGAGAGTCGCGTAGGAGGCTACACCTTC.